The 19 T cell receptor beta chains below come from one sample, sequenced in a study of Graves' ophthalmopathy and Graves' hyperthyroidism. Researchers took RNA transcripts and amplified TCR beta CDR3 regions from them. The workflow started with a first-round RT-PCR run with HTBI primers and then moved on to a second-round multiplex PCR. TCRdb re-called the multiplex PCR reads through MiXCR, storing one row per CDR3 protein. In the table there are more than 1,000,000 distinct CDR3 sequences, about 35% of which are singletons. Specimen: peripheral blood or thyroid tissue (not recorded which). These TCRs come from an adult man with Graves' hyperthyroidism.

This clonotype has a handful of counts. V and J are TRBV4-3 and TRBJ1-2; maybe TRBD1 (5 bases). V was trimmed by 0 bases and J by 2 bases, leaving 13 bases between them. The CDR3 is made up of 16 amino acids. Germline V gene data show CDR1 as LGHNA and CDR2 as YSLEER. CDR3 residues: CASSQDLQDGNYGYTF. CDR3 DNA: TGCGCCAGCAGCCAAGATTTACAGGACGGGAACTATGGCTACACCTTC.

Remarks on this clonotype: The junction differs from germline at one of its ends, possibly a read error. The chain recombines TRBV5-1 with TRBJ2-7, with 7 bases that match TRBD2. The CDR3 contains 16 residues. Germline CDR1 is SGHRS and CDR2 is YFSETQ. CDR3 region: CASSPMTPGGGHEQYF. Written as DNA, the CDR3 is TGCGCCAGCAGCCCTATGACTCCCGGGGGAGGGCACGAGCAGTATTTC. Looking up the rest from reference TRBV5-1 and TRBJ2-7 gives the full variable domain: KAGVTQTPRYLIKTRGQQVTLSCSPISGHRSVSWYQQTPGQGLQFLFEYFSETQRNKGNFPGRFSGRQFSNSRSEMNVSTLELGDSALYLCASSPMTPGGGHEQYFGPGTRLTVT.

This clonotype was detected many times. The chain carries TRBV15 and TRBJ2-5; 7 bases match TRBD1. The CDR3 consists of 13 residues. CDR1 LNHNV and CDR2 YYDKDF come from the germline V gene (reference sequence). The ends lost 9 bases at V and 5 bases at J; junction bases unmatched: 9. The CDR3 nucleotides read TGTGCCACTACAAAGGGGGCCTATGAGACCCAGTACTTC. Translated, it gives CATTKGAYETQYF.

As to this clonotype: This could be a read error, since a much larger clone is one nucleotide away. J is TRBJ2-5 and V is TRBV6-5, with D possibly matching TRBD1 (6 bases). This CDR3 contains 14 residues. Germline CDR1 MNHEY, CDR2 SVGAGI. The V gene lost 6 bases and the J gene lost 4 bases, with 15 bases spanning the gap. CDR3 coding DNA: TGTGCCAGCAGCTTACCGGGACAAATAGAGACCCAGTACTTC. Encoded protein: CASSLPGQIETQYF.

This clonotype was counted only a few times. The chain carries TRBV2 and TRBJ2-2, with 10 bases fitting TRBD2. The CDR3 runs to 16 residues. Germline lookup yields CDR1 SNHLY and CDR2 FYNNEI. Unmatched junction bases numbered 9, after V lost 6 bases and J lost 5 bases. Here the CDR3 reads CASRPSGGGLTGELFF. The CDR3 nucleotides are TGTGCCAGCAGGCCGAGCGGGGGGGGGCTTACCGGGGAGCTGTTTTTT.

The rearrangement joins TRBV20-1 to TRBJ1-5, with 10 positions matching TRBD1. J was trimmed by 9 bases and V by 4 bases; bases with no gene match: 15. The CDR3 loop spans 16 amino acids. Germline CDR1 reads DFQATT; CDR2 reads SNEGSKA (reference sequence). The CDR3 DNA follows: TGCAGTGCTACGTATACGGGACAGGGGCCTGGATGGCCCCAGCATTTT. It codes for CSATYTGQGPGWPQHF.

This clonotype was seen at least ten times. The gene calls are TRBV7-2 and TRBJ1-6; no reliable D call. The CDR3 covers 12 residues. Trimming left V 6 bases short and J 4 bases short, with 4 bases between. The germline gives CDR1 SGHTA, CDR2 FQGNSA. The CDR3 sequence is CASSPYNSPLHF. The CDR3 coding sequence is TGTGCCAGCAGTCCTTATAATTCACCCCTCCACTTT. Looking up the rest from reference TRBV7-2 and TRBJ1-6 gives the full variable domain: GAGVSQSPSNKVTEKGKDVELRCDPISGHTALYWYRQSLGQGLEFLIYFQGNSAPDKSGLPSDRFSAERTGGSVSTLTIQRTQQEDSAVYLCASSPYNSPLHFGNGTRLTVT.

The chain carries TRBV10-3 and TRBJ1-6, with D possibly TRBD1 on 5 matching bases. CDR3 length equals 16 residues. Germline assignment: CDR1 ENHRY and CDR2 SYGVKD. V lost 0 bases and J lost 2, with 8 bases in between. The CDR3 nucleotides read TGTGCCATCAGTGAGTCGCCGGACACCTATAATTCACCCCTCCACTTT. Translation: CAISESPDTYNSPLHF.

The V gene is TRBV5-1, the J gene TRBJ2-5; the match to TRBD2 covers 9 bases. This CDR3 comprises 19 residues. J gave up 3 bases and V 9 bases, and 24 bases lay outside the gene matches. Germline CDR1 is SGHRS and CDR2 is YFSETQ. This chain's CDR3 is CATQESEVGGRARKETQYF. As DNA, the CDR3 is TGCGCCACACAAGAATCGGAGGTTGGCGGGAGGGCGAGAAAAGAGACCCAGTACTTC. Using reference TRBV5-1 and TRBJ2-5 for the parts outside the CDR3, the full variable domain is KAGVTQTPRYLIKTRGQQVTLSCSPISGHRSVSWYQQTPGQGLQFLFEYFSETQRNKGNFPGRFSGRQFSNSRSEMNVSTLELGDSALYLCATQESEVGGRARKETQYFGPGTRLLVL.

This clonotype was detected many times. V usage is TRBV4-1 and J usage is TRBJ1-4; D gene ambiguous. Germline V gives CDR1 MGHRA, CDR2 YSYEKL. The CDR3 has 16 residues. The V gene lost 4 bases and the J gene lost 7 bases, with 19 bases spanning the gap. The chain's CDR3 is CASSRTPDEMGEKLFF. The CDR3 DNA is TGCGCCAGCAGCCGAACTCCGGACGAGATGGGTGAAAAACTGTTTTTT.

Regarding this clonotype: One base away lies a much larger clone, so this may be a sequencing read error. The chain uses TRBV12-3 or TRBV12-4 and TRBJ1-4, with D unresolved. The V end lost 3 bases, the J end lost 0 bases, and 8 bases lay between the germline ends. The CDR3 has 15 residues. CDR3 protein: CASSFGKATNEKLFF. The CDR3 coding sequence is TGTGCCAGCAGTTTCGGCAAGGCAACTAATGAAAAACTGTTTTTT.

This clonotype was recorded a few times. This chain uses TRBV7-9 with TRBJ2-5; D is unclear. Germline V CDR1 and CDR2: SEHNR, FQNEAQ (reference sequence). The CDR3 consists of 14 residues. V was pared by 1 base and J by 2 bases, with 8 bases between. CDR3 sequence: CASSLDGLQETQYF. CDR3 in DNA: TGTGCCAGCAGCTTAGACGGGCTTCAAGAGACCCAGTACTTC.

V gene TRBV12-3 or TRBV12-4 combines with J gene TRBJ1-1; D gene unclear. This CDR3 region has 15 residues. V lost 6 bases and J lost 1, with 15 bases in between. The CDR3 here is CASSQDFPENTEAFF. The CDR3 DNA sequence: TGTGCCAGCAGCCAAGATTTTCCAGAGAACACTGAAGCTTTCTTT.

This clonotype was seen many times. Germline is not matched at one junction end, which may reflect a read error. The chain couples TRBV6-2 or TRBV6-3 to TRBJ1-1, with TRBD1 as a possible D gene (6 bases). The CDR3 spans 15 residues. Germline CDR1 is MNHEY and CDR2 is SVGEGT. The DNA for the CDR3 is TGTGCCAGCAGTGACTCCGGGACACCGAACACTGAAGCTTTCTTT. Its translation: CASSDSGTPNTEAFF.

The sample holds a few counts of this clonotype. The chain couples TRBV5-6 to TRBJ1-5, with TRBD1 matching 10 bases. Germline lookup yields CDR1 SGHDT and CDR2 YYEEEE. V trimming: 1 base; J trimming: 4 bases; junction bases outside the gene matches: 5. The CDR3 extends over 16 amino acids. This chain's CDR3 is CASSLRGTGVNQPQHF. The CDR3 DNA follows: TGTGCCAGCAGCTTGAGAGGGACAGGGGTAAATCAGCCCCAGCATTTT.

In its sample, this clonotype was seen a few times. The CDR3 bases are TGTGCCAGCGTCATTTGGGACTATTCCTACGAGCAGTACTTC. This sequence encodes CASVIWDYSYEQYF. The rearrangement uses TRBV6-1 and TRBJ2-7, with TRBD2 matching 7 bases. The CDR3 is 14 residues long. V shed 8 bases, J shed 1 base, and the junction held 8 bases outside the gene matches. Germline CDR1 reads MNHNS; CDR2 reads SASEGT.

This clonotype was found many times. This chain uses TRBV6-2 or TRBV6-3 with TRBJ1-5; a possible D gene is TRBD1 (6 bases). The germline CDR1 and CDR2 sequences are MNHEY and SVGEGT. Trimming removed 2 bases from V and 7 bases from J, with 9 bases in between. The CDR3 sequence is 13 residues long. CDR3 residues: CASSYGRGQPQHF. In nucleotides, the CDR3 is TGTGCCAGCAGTTACGGCAGGGGACAGCCCCAGCATTTT.

J is TRBJ1-2 and V is TRBV6-1; tentative D call: TRBD1 (5 bases). Germline V CDR1 and CDR2: MNHNS, SASEGT. Trimming stripped 6 bases from V and 3 bases from J, with 17 bases between. The CDR3 spans 15 residues. The CDR3 sequence: CASRGSGRGDYGYTF. The CDR3 bases are TGTGCCAGCAGGGGGTCGGGTAGGGGTGACTATGGCTACACCTTC.

The chain couples TRBV7-9 to TRBJ2-5, with 8 bases identical to TRBD2. CDR3 size: 14 residues. The junction had 7 bases not matched to a gene; V was cut back by 5 bases and J by 5 bases. Germline V CDR1 and CDR2: SEHNR, FQNEAQ (reference sequence). The CDR3: CASSIRTSFETQYF. For the CDR3, the DNA is TGTGCCAGCAGCATCCGGACTAGCTTCGAGACCCAGTACTTC.